This entry features one TCR beta chain sequence. Antigen unknown. This sample is drawn from a study of cytomegalovirus exposure and HLA in healthy donors. Nominally healthy donors were sampled, though unrecorded immune exposures were likely. Study results and limitations: In a later analysis, several top co-occurrence clusters appeared linked to parvovirus B19, influenza, CMV and Epstein-Barr virus.

The CDR3 loop spans 15 amino acids. CDR1 ENHRY and CDR2 SYGVKD come from the germline V gene. V was clipped by 3 bases and J by 5 bases, with 14 bases between them. Amplification used 60 Vbeta primers and 13 Jbeta primers. The data were produced by immunoSEQ multiplex PCR, yet TCRdb's version contains in-frame clones alone and is incomplete. The table has 150,000 to 200,000 clones, roughly 74% seen once. Sequenced sample: PBMCs. The chain employs TRBV10-3 and TRBJ1-5; D is perhaps TRBD1 (5 bases). This sequence originates from a female donor in good health and CMV-seronegative. The CDR3 spells CAISDKRVGDQPQHF. The CDR3, as DNA: TGTGCCATCAGTGATAAAAGGGTAGGGGATCAGCCCCAGCATTTT.